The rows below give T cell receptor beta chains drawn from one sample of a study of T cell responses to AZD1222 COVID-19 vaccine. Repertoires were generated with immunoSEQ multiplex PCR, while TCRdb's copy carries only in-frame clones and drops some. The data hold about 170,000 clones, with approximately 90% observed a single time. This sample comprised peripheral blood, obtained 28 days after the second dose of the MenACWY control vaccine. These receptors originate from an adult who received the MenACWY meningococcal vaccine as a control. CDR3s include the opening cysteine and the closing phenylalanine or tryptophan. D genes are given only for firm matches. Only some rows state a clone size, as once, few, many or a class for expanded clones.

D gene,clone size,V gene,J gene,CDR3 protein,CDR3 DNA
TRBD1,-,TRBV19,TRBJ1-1,CASSIESWTGNTEAFF,TGTGCCAGTAGTATAGAATCCTGGACAGGGAACACTGAAGCTTTCTTT
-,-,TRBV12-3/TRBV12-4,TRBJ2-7,CASSVSGEQYF,TGTGCCAGCAGTGTGTCTGGAGAGCAGTACTTC
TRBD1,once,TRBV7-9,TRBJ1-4,CASSSGQGDEKLFF,TGTGCCAGCAGCTCAGGGCAGGGGGATGAAAAACTGTTTTTT
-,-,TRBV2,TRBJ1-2,CASSRGNGYTF,TGTGCCAGCAGTCGAGGGAATGGCTACACCTTC
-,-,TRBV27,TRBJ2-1,CASSQVQGSYNEQFF,TGTGCCAGCTCCCAAGTACAGGGTTCCTACAATGAGCAGTTCTTC
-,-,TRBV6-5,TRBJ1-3,CASIPDSLGNTIYF,TGTGCCAGCATTCCGGACAGCCTTGGAAACACCATATATTTT
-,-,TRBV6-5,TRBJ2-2,CASQPNRGVGELFF,TGTGCCAGTCAACCGAATAGAGGAGTCGGGGAGCTGTTTTTT
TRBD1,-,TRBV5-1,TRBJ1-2,CASSVRDRLNYGYTF,TGCGCCAGCAGCGTCCGGGACAGGCTTAACTATGGCTACACCTTC
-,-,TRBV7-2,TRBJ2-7,CASSLAGGAVPYEQYF,TGTGCCAGCAGCTTAGCCGGGGGTGCAGTACCGTACGAGCAGTACTTC
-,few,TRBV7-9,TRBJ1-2,CASSELGLTAVGDTF,TGTGCCAGCAGCGAATTAGGCCTAACCGCTGTCGGAGACACCTTC